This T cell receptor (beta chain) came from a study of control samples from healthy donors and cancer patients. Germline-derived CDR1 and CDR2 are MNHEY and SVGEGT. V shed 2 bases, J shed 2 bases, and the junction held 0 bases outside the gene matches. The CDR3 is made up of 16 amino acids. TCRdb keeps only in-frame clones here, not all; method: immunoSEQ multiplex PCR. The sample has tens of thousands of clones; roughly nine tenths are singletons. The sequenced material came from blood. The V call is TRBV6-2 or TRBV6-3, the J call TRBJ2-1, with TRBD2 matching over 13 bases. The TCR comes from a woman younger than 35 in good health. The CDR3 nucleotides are TGTGCCAGCAGTTACACTAGCGGGGGGGCCTACAATGAGCAGTTCTTC. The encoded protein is CASSYTSGGAYNEQFF.